This is a list of T cell receptor beta chains from one sample in a study of T cell responses to AZD1222 COVID-19 vaccine. Generated by immunoSEQ multiplex PCR, the TCRdb table keeps only in-frame clones and is missing some. The sample has roughly 190,000 clones, roughly 92% seen once. This specimen was peripheral blood, taken 28 days after the second AZD1222 dose. These receptors came from an adult who received the AZD1222 COVID-19 vaccine. CDR3s include the opening cysteine and the closing phenylalanine or tryptophan. The order of the fields is D gene, V gene, clone size, J gene, CDR3 protein, CDR3 DNA. D genes are given only for firm matches. Clone sizes are given selectively: once, few, many, or a class where the clone is expanded.

TRBD2	TRBV7-2	NA	TRBJ2-4	CASSLRAGGFSPKNIQYF	TGTGCCAGCAGCTTAAGAGCGGGGGGTTTTTCTCCCAAAAACATTCAGTACTTC
NA	TRBV18	NA	TRBJ1-1	CASSPLDTERTEAFF	TGTGCCAGCTCACCATTGGACACGGAGAGGACTGAAGCTTTCTTT
TRBD2	TRBV2	NA	TRBJ2-3	CASSVLAGTTDTQYF	TGTGCCAGCAGTGTACTAGCGGGTACCACAGATACGCAGTATTTT
NA	TRBV20-1	NA	TRBJ1-1	CSAREGTEAFF	TGCAGTGCTAGGGAGGGGACTGAAGCTTTCTTT
NA	TRBV12-3/TRBV12-4	NA	TRBJ2-2	CASSPFSTGELFF	TGTGCCAGCAGTCCCTTTTCCACCGGGGAGCTGTTTTTT
NA	TRBV27	NA	TRBJ1-5	CASSLGQGGNQPQHF	TGTGCCAGCAGTTTAGGTCAGGGAGGCAATCAGCCCCAGCATTTT
NA	TRBV24-1	NA	TRBJ2-3	CATSDPHGQLPTDTQYF	TGTGCCACCAGTGATCCCCACGGACAGCTTCCCACAGATACGCAGTATTTT
NA	TRBV5-1	NA	TRBJ2-2	CASSHVAQNPGELFF	TGCGCCAGCAGCCACGTGGCCCAAAACCCCGGGGAGCTGTTTTTT
NA	TRBV5-1	NA	TRBJ2-7	CASKEGAGSYEQYF	TGCGCCAGCAAGGAGGGAGCCGGCTCCTACGAGCAGTACTTC
TRBD1	TRBV30	NA	TRBJ1-2	CAWRDRVNYGYTF	TGTGCCTGGAGGGACAGGGTGAACTATGGCTACACCTTC
NA	TRBV5-4	NA	TRBJ2-6	CASSLGWARYHSGANVLTF	TGTGCCAGCAGCTTGGGGTGGGCGAGGTATCATTCTGGGGCCAACGTCCTGACTTTC
NA	TRBV20-1	few	TRBJ1-5	CSASVGGAGNQPQHF	TGCAGTGCCAGTGTCGGCGGGGCGGGGAATCAGCCCCAGCATTTT
TRBD1	TRBV7-2	NA	TRBJ1-2	CASSQWDRANYGYTF	TGTGCCAGCAGCCAATGGGACAGAGCTAACTATGGCTACACCTTC
NA	TRBV11-1	once	TRBJ2-3	CASSLGSRDTQYF	TGTGCCAGCAGCTTGGGGAGTAGGGATACGCAGTATTTT
NA	TRBV12-3/TRBV12-4	NA	TRBJ2-7	CASRTGTYEQYF	TGTGCCAGCAGGACGGGTACCTACGAGCAGTACTTC
TRBD1	TRBV5-1	NA	TRBJ2-2	CASRVAGQGNAGELFF	TGCGCCAGCAGGGTCGCGGGACAGGGGAACGCCGGGGAGCTGTTTTTT
NA	TRBV5-1	NA	TRBJ2-1	CASSLVSNSYNEQFF	TGCGCCAGCAGCTTGGTGTCAAACTCCTACAATGAGCAGTTCTTC
NA	TRBV14	once	TRBJ1-4	CASSKELLGTNEKLFF	TGTGCCAGCAGCAAAGAGCTCTTGGGGACTAATGAAAAACTGTTTTTT
TRBD2	TRBV7-9	NA	TRBJ2-1	CASSRSGRTYNEQFF	TGTGCCAGCAGCCGTAGCGGGAGGACCTACAATGAGCAGTTCTTC
NA	TRBV9	NA	TRBJ2-1	CASSPAGSRFNEQFF	TGTGCCAGCAGCCCAGCGGGTAGCAGGTTCAATGAGCAGTTCTTC
TRBD1	TRBV24-1	NA	TRBJ1-4	CATSDSRDRAEKLFF	TGTGCCACCAGTGATTCGAGGGACAGGGCTGAAAAACTGTTTTTT
NA	TRBV9	NA	TRBJ1-5	CASSAVPGSNQPQHF	TGTGCCAGCAGCGCCGTCCCAGGTAGCAATCAGCCCCAGCATTTT
NA	TRBV3-1/TRBV3-2	NA	TRBJ1-4	CASSLSGGGEKLFF	TGTGCCAGCAGCCTCTCCGGTGGGGGCGAAAAACTGTTTTTT
TRBD1	TRBV30	NA	TRBJ1-5	CAWSPRTGRNQPQHF	TGTGCCTGGAGTCCGAGGACAGGGCGCAATCAGCCCCAGCATTTT
NA	TRBV20-1	NA	TRBJ2-5	CSAREAETQYF	TGCAGTGCTAGAGAGGCGGAGACCCAGTACTTC
TRBD1	TRBV5-1	NA	TRBJ2-1	CASFFRTGALNEQFF	TGCGCCAGCTTTTTTAGGACAGGGGCTTTGAATGAGCAGTTCTTC
NA	TRBV7-9	few	TRBJ2-2	CASSLMGEAGELFF	TGTGCCAGCAGCTTAATGGGGGAAGCCGGGGAGCTGTTTTTT
NA	TRBV3-1/TRBV3-2	NA	TRBJ1-5	CASSQGVGLNQPQHF	TGTGCCAGCAGCCAAGGAGTGGGGCTCAATCAGCCCCAGCATTTT
NA	TRBV14	once	TRBJ2-2	CASSPFGGLAGELFF	TGTGCCAGCAGCCCGTTTGGAGGGCTCGCCGGGGAGCTGTTTTTT
TRBD2	TRBV10-2	NA	TRBJ2-5	CASSRGLADRRKETQYF	TGCGCCAGCAGCCGGGGACTAGCGGACCGACGAAAAGAGACCCAGTACTTC
NA	TRBV5-5	NA	TRBJ1-2	CASSLRAGLANYGYTF	TGTGCCAGCAGCTTGAGGGCAGGCCTAGCTAACTATGGCTACACCTTC
NA	TRBV4-2	NA	TRBJ2-2	CASSQGLPLLAPSGTGELFF	TGTGCCAGCAGCCAAGGATTACCTTTGCTAGCGCCTAGTGGGACCGGGGAGCTGTTTTTT
TRBD2	TRBV5-1	NA	TRBJ2-1	CASRPGTSGIDEQFF	TGCGCCAGCAGGCCCGGGACTAGCGGGATTGATGAGCAGTTCTTC
TRBD1	TRBV7-6	NA	TRBJ2-1	CASSLLRGRFNEQFF	TGTGCCAGCAGCTTACTGAGGGGGCGCTTCAATGAGCAGTTCTTC
TRBD2	TRBV25-1	NA	TRBJ2-1	CASSPRVAGDNEQFF	TGTGCCAGCAGTCCCCGGGTGGCGGGAGACAATGAGCAGTTCTTC
NA	TRBV19	NA	TRBJ1-2	CASSISLGTSTYGYTF	TGTGCCAGTAGTATCTCGTTAGGGACTTCTACCTATGGCTACACCTTC
NA	TRBV7-9	NA	TRBJ2-7	CASSLAGPLYEQYF	TGTGCCAGCAGCTTAGCGGGACCCCTCTACGAGCAGTACTTC
NA	TRBV4-3	NA	TRBJ2-7	CASSQDSSGFSEQYF	TGCGCCAGCAGCCAAGATTCGTCGGGGTTCAGCGAGCAGTACTTC
NA	TRBV7-8	NA	TRBJ2-2	CASSPIGTGELFF	TGTGCCAGCAGCCCCATTGGGACCGGGGAGCTGTTTTTT
NA	TRBV7-9	once	TRBJ1-1	CASSLAAGANTEAFF	TGTGCCAGCAGCTTAGCGGCGGGAGCAAACACTGAAGCTTTCTTT
NA	TRBV6-2/TRBV6-3	NA	TRBJ2-3	CASSYSWTGTDTQYF	TGTGCCAGCAGTTACTCATGGACAGGCACAGATACGCAGTATTTT
NA	TRBV2	NA	TRBJ1-2	CASSDIPGLGYTF	TGTGCCAGCAGTGACATTCCGGGGCTCGGCTACACCTTC
TRBD1	TRBV19	NA	TRBJ1-5	CASRAGTGGWGQPQHF	TGTGCCAGTAGGGCCGGGACAGGGGGATGGGGTCAGCCCCAGCATTTT
TRBD1	TRBV19	NA	TRBJ1-2	CASSILLRTGHYGYTF	TGTGCCAGTAGTATCCTACTAAGGACAGGCCACTATGGCTACACCTTC
NA	TRBV28	NA	TRBJ1-2	CACWNYGYTF	TGTGCGTGTTGGAACTATGGCTACACCTTC
TRBD1	TRBV3-1/TRBV3-2	NA	TRBJ1-1	CASSRPGRGGHGTEAFF	TGTGCCAGCAGCCGACCTGGGAGAGGGGGCCACGGTACTGAAGCTTTCTTT
NA	TRBV18	NA	TRBJ1-1	CASSSPEGTEAFF	TGTGCCAGCTCATCACCAGAGGGCACTGAAGCTTTCTTT
NA	TRBV5-1	NA	TRBJ2-1	CASSLVIVGEQFF	TGCGCCAGCAGCTTGGTAATAGTAGGTGAGCAGTTCTTC
TRBD2	TRBV6-2/TRBV6-3	NA	TRBJ2-7	CASSRRGAGGPGEQYF	TGTGCCAGCAGCCGTCGAGGAGCGGGGGGCCCTGGCGAGCAGTACTTC
NA	TRBV7-9	once	TRBJ1-2	CASSLTNYGYTF	TGTGCCAGCAGCCTTACTAACTATGGCTACACCTTC
NA	TRBV7-2	NA	TRBJ1-3	CASSLGGGVGGNTIYF	TGTGCCAGCAGCTTAGGCGGGGGGGTCGGTGGAAACACCATATATTTT
NA	TRBV2	NA	TRBJ1-5	CASSEGRGVHQPQHF	TGTGCCAGCAGTGAAGGACGGGGTGTCCATCAGCCCCAGCATTTT
NA	TRBV7-9	NA	TRBJ1-2	CASSSQGVISGYTF	TGTGCCAGCAGCTCTCAGGGAGTAATTAGCGGCTACACCTTC
NA	TRBV3-1/TRBV3-2	once	TRBJ2-5	CASSQGKGVWQETQYF	TGTGCCAGCAGCCAAGGTAAAGGGGTGTGGCAAGAGACCCAGTACTTC
TRBD1	TRBV5-1	NA	TRBJ1-2	CASSWGQPSNYGYTF	TGCGCCAGCAGCTGGGGACAGCCTTCTAACTATGGCTACACCTTC